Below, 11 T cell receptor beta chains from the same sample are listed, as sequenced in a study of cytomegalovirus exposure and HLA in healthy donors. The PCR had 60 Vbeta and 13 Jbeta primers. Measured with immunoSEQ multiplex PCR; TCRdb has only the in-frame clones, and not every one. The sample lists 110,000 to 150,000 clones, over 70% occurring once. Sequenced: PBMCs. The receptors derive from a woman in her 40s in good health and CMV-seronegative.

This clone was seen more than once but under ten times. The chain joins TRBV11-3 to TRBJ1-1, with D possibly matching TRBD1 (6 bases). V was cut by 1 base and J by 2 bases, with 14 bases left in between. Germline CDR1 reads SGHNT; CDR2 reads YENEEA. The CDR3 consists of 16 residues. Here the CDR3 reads CASSLGSSGVNTEAFF. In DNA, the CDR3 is TGTGCCAGCAGCTTAGGATCGTCAGGGGTCAACACTGAAGCTTTCTTT.

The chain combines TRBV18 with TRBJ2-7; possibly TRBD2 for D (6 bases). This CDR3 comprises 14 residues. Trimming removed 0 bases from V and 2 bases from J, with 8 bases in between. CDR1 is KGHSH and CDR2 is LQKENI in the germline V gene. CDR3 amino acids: CASSPPSGTYEQYF. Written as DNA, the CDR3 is TGTGCCAGCTCACCACCTAGCGGAACCTACGAGCAGTACTTC.

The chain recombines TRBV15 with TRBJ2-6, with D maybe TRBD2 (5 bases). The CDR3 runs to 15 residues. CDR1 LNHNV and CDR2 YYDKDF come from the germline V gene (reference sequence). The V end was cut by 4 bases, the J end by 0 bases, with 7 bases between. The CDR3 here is CATSIGGSGANVLTF. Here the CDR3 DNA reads TGTGCCACCAGCATCGGAGGCTCTGGGGCCAACGTCCTGACTTTC. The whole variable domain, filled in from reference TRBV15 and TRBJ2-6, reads DAMVIQNPRYQVTQFGKPVTLSCSQTLNHNVMYWYQQKSSQAPKLLFHYYDKDFNNEADTPDNFQSRRPNTSFCFLDIRSPGLGDTAMYLCATSIGGSGANVLTFGAGSRLTVL.

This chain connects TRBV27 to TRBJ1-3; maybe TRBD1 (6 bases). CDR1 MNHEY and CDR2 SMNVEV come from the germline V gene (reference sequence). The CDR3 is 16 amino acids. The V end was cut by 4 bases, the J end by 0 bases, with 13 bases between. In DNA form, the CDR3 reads TGTGCCAGCAGTTCCCTGGACAGAGACTCTGGAAACACCATATATTTT. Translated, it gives CASSSLDRDSGNTIYF.

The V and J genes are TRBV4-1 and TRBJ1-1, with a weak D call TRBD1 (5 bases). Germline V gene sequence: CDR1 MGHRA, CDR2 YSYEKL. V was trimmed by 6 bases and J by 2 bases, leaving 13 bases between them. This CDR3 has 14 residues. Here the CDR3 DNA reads TGCGCCAGCAGTCGGGCGGGGGTTAACACTGAAGCTTTCTTT. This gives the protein CASSRAGVNTEAFF.

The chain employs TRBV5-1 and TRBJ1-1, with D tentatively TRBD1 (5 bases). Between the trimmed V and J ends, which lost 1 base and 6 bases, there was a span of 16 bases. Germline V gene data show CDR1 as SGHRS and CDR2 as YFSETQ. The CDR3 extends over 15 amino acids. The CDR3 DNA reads TGCGCCAGCAGCTTGTATCGTCCAGGGTTATCTGAAGCTTTCTTT. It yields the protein CASSLYRPGLSEAFF.

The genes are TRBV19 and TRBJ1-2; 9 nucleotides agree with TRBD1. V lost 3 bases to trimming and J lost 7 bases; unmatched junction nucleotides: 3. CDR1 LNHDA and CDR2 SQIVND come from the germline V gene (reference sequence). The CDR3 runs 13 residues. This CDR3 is CASSIVTGGGYTF. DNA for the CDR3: TGTGCCAGTAGTATCGTGACAGGGGGTGGCTACACCTTC.

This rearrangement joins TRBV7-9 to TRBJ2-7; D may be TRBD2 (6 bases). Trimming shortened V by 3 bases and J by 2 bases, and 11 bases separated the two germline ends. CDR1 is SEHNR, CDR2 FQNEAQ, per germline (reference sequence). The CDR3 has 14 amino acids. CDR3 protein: CASSLGGTAYEQYF. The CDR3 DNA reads TGTGCCAGCAGCTTGGGGGGAACAGCCTACGAGCAGTACTTC.

The CDR3 here is CASSRGSTGYRGAGYTF. The CDR3 DNA reads as TGTGCCAGTAGCAGAGGATCGACAGGTTACCGTGGTGCCGGCTACACCTTC. This chain connects TRBV19 to TRBJ1-2; D possibly corresponds to TRBD1 (6 bases). Germline V CDR1 and CDR2: LNHDA, SQIVND (reference sequence). The CDR3 extends over 17 amino acids. V lost 6 bases and J lost 8, with 28 bases in between.

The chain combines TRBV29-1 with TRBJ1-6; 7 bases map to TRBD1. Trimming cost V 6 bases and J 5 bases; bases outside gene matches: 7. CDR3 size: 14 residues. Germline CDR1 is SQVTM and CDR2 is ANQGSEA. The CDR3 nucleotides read TGCAGCGTCTTGACAGGGATCAATAATTCACCCCTCCACTTT. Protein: CSVLTGINNSPLHF.

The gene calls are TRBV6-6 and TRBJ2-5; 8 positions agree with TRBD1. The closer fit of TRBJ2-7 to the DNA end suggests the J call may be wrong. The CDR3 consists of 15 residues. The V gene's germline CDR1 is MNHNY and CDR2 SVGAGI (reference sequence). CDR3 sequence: CASSTSGTGPYEQYF. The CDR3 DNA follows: TGTGCCAGCAGTACCTCCGGGACAGGACCCTACGAGCAGTACTTC.